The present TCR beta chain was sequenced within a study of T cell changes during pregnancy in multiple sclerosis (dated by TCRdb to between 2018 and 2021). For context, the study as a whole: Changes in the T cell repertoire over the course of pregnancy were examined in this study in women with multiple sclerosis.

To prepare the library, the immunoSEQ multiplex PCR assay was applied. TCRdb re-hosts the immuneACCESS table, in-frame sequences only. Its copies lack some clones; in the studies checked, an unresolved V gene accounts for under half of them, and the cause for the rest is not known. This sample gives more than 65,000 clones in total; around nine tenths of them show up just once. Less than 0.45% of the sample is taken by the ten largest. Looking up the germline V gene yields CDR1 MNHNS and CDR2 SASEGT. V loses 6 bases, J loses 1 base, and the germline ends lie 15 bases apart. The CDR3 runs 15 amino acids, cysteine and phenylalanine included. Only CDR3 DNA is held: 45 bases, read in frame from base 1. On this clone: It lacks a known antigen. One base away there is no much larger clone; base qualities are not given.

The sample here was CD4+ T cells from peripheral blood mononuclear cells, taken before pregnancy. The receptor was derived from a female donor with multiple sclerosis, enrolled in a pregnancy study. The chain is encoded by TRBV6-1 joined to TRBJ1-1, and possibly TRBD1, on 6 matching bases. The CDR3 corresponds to CASRYQGWTNTEAFF. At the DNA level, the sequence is TGTGCCAGCAGATATCAGGGGTGGACGAACACTGAAGCTTTCTTT.